The sequence of this TCR beta chain was determined in a study of blood T cells in healthy people across ages. Broader study findings: Diversity was higher, and naive CD4+ cells more numerous, in long-lived donors than in aged donors. Changes seen in expanded clonotypes were possibly confounded by donor CMV status left unknown.

Primers used in a second PCR of about 7 to 12 cycles were a sample-barcoded 5' primer and a J-beta primer mix. Via MiXCR, TCRdb re-called the 5' RACE reads, giving one row per CDR3 protein. The sample contains about 1,400,000 distinct CDR3 sequences, approximately 59% of which appear only once. Details on this clonotype: Its antigen remains unknown.

Collection of roughly 9.8 milliliters of peripheral blood was performed for each donor. The V gene lost 1 base and the J gene lost 7 bases, with 16 bases spanning the gap. The CDR3 sequence is 15 residues long. CDR1 is SGHVS and CDR2 is FQNEAQ in the germline V gene. The sequencing sample was made of blood. V is TRBV7-8 and J is TRBJ1-2, with unresolved D. The clonotype originates from a man between 18 and 29 years old in good health. CDR3 amino acids: CASSLVGSTSGGYTF. As DNA, the CDR3 is TGTGCCAGCAGCTTAGTGGGATCAACGTCGGGTGGCTACACCTTC.